This TCR beta chain was retrieved from a study of T cell responses to AZD1222 COVID-19 vaccine (TCRdb year 2021). About the full investigation: A total of under 250 trial participants underwent TCR sequencing, of whom roughly 210 had received two doses of AZD1222 and some 25 had received two doses of the MenACWY control vaccine. Trial participants were enrolled by age into 18-55, 56-69 and 70-plus year subgroups, with approximately 150, 28 and 58 TCR-sequenced participants respectively. The research as a whole found: After two AZD1222 doses, spike-specific TCR breadth and depth were significantly higher than at day 0 and than in MenACWY recipients. The 56-69-year group was small, and its depth increase did not reach significance, likely because of low power. Conclusions about previously exposed vaccinees are limited, since just five to seven AZD1222 recipients were seropositive for SARS-CoV-2 at baseline. Reportedly, almost half of the unique spike-specific TCRs recognized epitopes lying outside the regions that are mutated in the B.1.351 and B.1.1.7 variants. Because no day 14 peak-response samples were available, repertoires were characterized only after the peak T cell response. The whole spike protein was spanned by vaccine-associated CD4 TCRs, and dominant responses were seen in regions 160-218 and 743-854. Participants were mostly white British and included more females than males, and it was suggested by the authors that clonal diversity may have been underestimated.

Comments on this clone: Its specific antigen is unknown. Base qualities were left out, and no much larger clone turns up one base away.

The CDR3 regions of human TCRbeta chains were analyzed by immunosequencing. Concerning the study's data processing: Repertoire TCRs were matched against a reference library of SARS-CoV-2-specific TCRs generated with the MIRA antigen-specificity platform. Breadth was defined as the fraction of unique TCRs that were SARS-CoV-2-associated, and depth was defined as the fraction of total T cells that were SARS-CoV-2-associated. Each spike-specific TCR was assigned to its reactive spike region and to a CD4 or CD8 class using the MIRA data. Log10-transformed breadth and depth values were compared by one-way ANOVA with Sidak's multiple comparisons tests. TCRdb mirrors the immuneACCESS table, restricted to in-frame sequences. Some clones are absent from its copies; in checked studies, under half trace to an unresolved V gene, and the reason for the others is unknown. The V and J calls and clone size come from that table; D and trimming were worked out from the DNA. The sample profile shows 140,000 to 150,000 clones; 92% of them were found once. The ten largest clonotypes hold 2.5% to 4% of the sample.

In the paper's terms, the time point label means: about 28 days (+/-7) after the second vaccine dose. AZD1222 recipients given second doses at about 4 weeks or at about 12 weeks were pooled, since spike-specific TCR depth and breadth were not found to differ between the two schedules. Vaccinee samples came from UK trials COV001 and COV002, including a single-blind randomized controlled phase 2/3 trial of AZD1222 (ChAdOx1 nCoV-19) in healthy adults. For TCRbeta chain sequencing, PBMC samples were collected from trial participants at day 0 and at day 28 after the second dose. The V end gives up 4 bases and the J end 3 bases, leaving 9 bases in the junction not matched to a gene. Including the terminal cysteine and phenylalanine, the CDR3 comprises 18 residues. Only CDR3 DNA remains: 54 bases, in frame from the first base. CDR1 is given as SGDLS and CDR2 as YYNGEE, both from the germline V gene.

Source: peripheral blood, taken 28 days after the second AZD1222 dose. This receptor chain uses TRBV9 and TRBJ2-2, with 13 junctional bases fitting TRBD2. This TCR was sampled from an adult who received the AZD1222 COVID-19 vaccine. CDR3 sequence: CASSLGLAGSVHTGELFF. In nucleotide form, the sequence is TGTGCCAGCAGCCTGGGACTAGCGGGGTCGGTGCACACCGGGGAGCTGTTTTTT.